Listed here are 10 T cell receptor beta chains from one sample, sequenced in a study of somatic mutations in cytotoxic T cells in rheumatoid arthritis. TCRdb's copy holds only in-frame clones and misses some; the assay was immunoSEQ multiplex PCR. The table has some 7,000 clones, 74% seen once. Material for sequencing was CD8+ T cells sorted from blood. These receptors originate from an adult with rheumatoid arthritis.

V and J are TRBV6-4 and TRBJ1-3; possibly TRBD1 for D (5 bases). V dropped 0 bases and J dropped 4 bases, with 10 bases sitting between them. Germline V gene data show CDR1 as MRHNA and CDR2 as SNTAGT. This CDR3 region has 15 residues. The CDR3 reads CASSDSAGPGNTIYF. The CDR3 nucleotides read TGTGCCAGCAGTGACTCGGCAGGGCCAGGAAACACCATATATTTT.

This chain joins TRBV27 and TRBJ1-5, with D maybe TRBD1 (6 bases). CDR3 size: 13 residues. The germline V gene has CDR1 MNHEY and CDR2 SMNVEV (reference sequence). V was pared by 8 bases and J by 0 bases, with 8 bases between. The CDR3 nucleotides are TGTGCCAGCTCACAGGGTAGCAATCAGCCCCAGCATTTT. This gives the protein CASSQGSNQPQHF.

V and J are TRBV19 and TRBJ2-3, with a tentative D call TRBD2 (5 bases). V lost 7 bases to trimming and J lost 1 base, with 12 bases between them. The CDR3 covers 14 residues. The germline CDR1 and CDR2 sequences are LNHDA and SQIVND (reference sequence). The CDR3: CASKDWFGTDTQYF. CDR3 DNA: TGTGCCAGTAAGGACTGGTTCGGCACAGATACGCAGTATTTT.

The J gene is TRBJ2-3, the V gene TRBV13; 10 bases are shared with TRBD2. Germline trimming cut 4 bases from V and 0 bases from J; bases unmatched to any gene: 4. Germline values: CDR1 PRHDT, CDR2 FYEKMQ (reference sequence). The CDR3 covers 16 residues. In DNA form, the CDR3 reads TGTGCCAGCAGCTCCTTAGCGGGGGGAAGCACAGATACGCAGTATTTT. It translates to CASSSLAGGSTDTQYF.

The count of this clone is one. The genes are TRBV4-2 and TRBJ2-3; D is ambiguous. This CDR3 has 12 residues. Trimming pared 8 bases from V and 1 base from J, leaving 7 bases between. Germline CDR1 LGHNA, CDR2 YNFKEQ. Here the CDR3 reads CASGPRTDTQYF. In DNA form, the CDR3 reads TGTGCCAGCGGGCCCCGCACAGATACGCAGTATTTT.

The chain combines TRBV30 with TRBJ2-1; 11 bases match TRBD2. The CDR3 length is 15 residues. Trimming took 0 bases from V and 4 from J; bases not matched to a gene: 2. Germline V gene data show CDR1 as GTSNPN and CDR2 as SVGIG (reference sequence). CDR3 in DNA: TGTGCCTGGAGTGTCATAGCGGGAGGGTACAATGAGCAGTTCTTC. Amino acid sequence: CAWSVIAGGYNEQFF.

The chain has TRBV15 and TRBJ1-2; TRBD1 aligns across 7 bases. The CDR3 totals 13 residues. Germline V gene sequence: CDR1 LNHNV, CDR2 YYDKDF (reference sequence). Unmatched junction bases numbered 6, after V lost 7 bases and J lost 4 bases. The CDR3 loop reads CATNSGTAYGYTF. The CDR3 nucleotides are TGTGCCACCAACTCCGGGACAGCCTATGGCTACACCTTC.

The chain couples TRBV6-5 to TRBJ2-5; D may be TRBD1 or TRBD2 (5 bases each). The CDR3 is 13 residues long. Deletions cut 0 bases from V and 3 bases from J, with 5 bases between. CDR1 is MNHEY, CDR2 SVGAGI, per germline. CDR3 sequence: CASSYSGEETQYF. CDR3 sequence (DNA): TGTGCCAGCAGTTACTCGGGGGAAGAGACCCAGTACTTC.

The chain couples TRBV12-2 to TRBJ1-4. TRBV12-2 is shown as a pseudogene. The CDR3 has 19 amino acids. DNA of the CDR3: TGTGCAAGTCGCTTAGCCCCACTCCACCGGGGCTTGAAGGGGGAAAAACTGTTTTTT. Protein product: CASRLAPLHRGLKGEKLFF.

The chain couples TRBV6-4 to TRBJ2-1; TRBD2 matches 8 bases. Trimming took 2 bases from V and 10 from J; bases not matched to a gene: 10. CDR1 and CDR2 from the germline V gene are MRHNA and SNTAGT. This CDR3 is built from 15 residues. This chain's CDR3 is CASSDRSGGGEEQFF. In nucleotides, the CDR3 is TGTGCCAGCAGTGACAGGAGCGGGGGCGGGGAAGAGCAGTTCTTC.